Sequencing of this T cell receptor (beta chain) was carried out in a study of blood T cells in healthy people across ages. The overall study: Template switching retrieved approximately one barcoded beta molecule for each two T cells.

It was with a sample-barcoded 5' primer and a J-beta primer mix that a second PCR of roughly 7 to 12 cycles was run. TCRdb processed the 5' RACE reads anew with MiXCR; each CDR3 protein has one entry. The sample holds about 1.8 million distinct CDR3 sequences, approximately 50% seen once. This sequence was found in a woman in her thirties or forties in good health. The sample consisted of blood.

The CDR3 DNA reads as TGTGCCAGCAGGAAGGAACCCTACGAGCAGTACTTC. This codes for CASRKEPYEQYF. This chain links TRBV12-3 or TRBV12-4 with TRBJ2-7, with unresolved D. V was clipped by 6 bases and J by 2 bases, with 8 bases between them. The CDR3 is 12 residues long.